This T cell receptor (beta chain) was sequenced for a study of blood T cell repertoires in COVID-19. Germline CDR1 is WSHSY and CDR2 is SAAADI. This CDR3 region has 15 residues. V lost 3 bases, J lost 2 bases, and 13 bases lay in between. As concerns this clone: This sample also contains other DNA sequences that code for the same CDR3.

Only in-frame clones appear in the TCRdb table, and some are missing; sequencing was by immunoSEQ multiplex PCR. In the table there are 150,000 or so clones, around 86% of which are singletons. The sequence derives from a man in his fifties or sixties with COVID-19, enrolled during active disease. The chain combines TRBV10-2 with TRBJ1-2, with D unclear. The specimen was peripheral blood. CDR3 loop: CASSESQATNYGYTF. The CDR3 coding sequence is TGCGCCAGCAGTGAAAGTCAGGCGACAAACTATGGCTACACCTTC.